This entry lists 8 T cell receptor beta chains sequenced from one sample in a study of cytomegalovirus exposure and HLA in healthy donors. Both 60 Vbeta primers and 13 Jbeta primers went into the PCR. Repertoires were generated with immunoSEQ multiplex PCR, while TCRdb's copy carries only in-frame clones and drops some. Here the sample spans tens of thousands of clones, approximately 78% being singletons. The material sequenced was PBMCs. These receptors were taken from a woman between 25 and 40 years old in good health and CMV-seronegative.

This chain's CDR3 is CASSLDGFPNSPLHF. As DNA, the CDR3 is TGTGCCAGCAGCTTAGATGGCTTTCCTAATTCACCCCTCCACTTT. This rearrangement joins TRBV11-1 to TRBJ1-6; D is unclear. Looked up from germline, CDR1 is SGHAT and CDR2 is FQDESV (reference sequence). The CDR3 spans 15 residues. Deletions cut 1 base from V and 6 bases from J, with 10 bases between.

This rearrangement joins TRBV28 to TRBJ1-1, with TRBD1 as a possible D gene (5 bases). V was clipped by 5 bases and J by 6 bases, with 16 bases between them. Germline CDR1 is MDHEN and CDR2 is SYDVKM. CDR3 length: 14 residues. CDR3 amino acids: CASSAQEGIPEAFF. In nucleotides, the CDR3 is TGTGCCAGCAGTGCACAGGAGGGGATCCCTGAAGCTTTCTTT.

V gene TRBV19 combines with J gene TRBJ1-4; D might be TRBD1 (6 bases). V lost 4 bases and J 2 bases, leaving 8 bases between the germline ends. This CDR3 is 14 amino acids long. Per the germline V gene, CDR1 is LNHDA and CDR2 is SQIVND (reference sequence). CDR3 coding DNA: TGTGCCAGTAGTACAACAGGGACTAATGAAAAACTGTTTTTT. Amino acids: CASSTTGTNEKLFF.

The J gene is TRBJ1-6, the V gene TRBV5-5, with 10 bases aligning to TRBD1. This CDR3 has 13 residues. Germline CDR1 and CDR2: SGHKS and YYEKEE (reference sequence). With 6 bases clipped from V and 10 bases from J, the junction kept 4 bases outside the gene matches. DNA for the CDR3: TGTGCCAGCAAGGGGACAGGGGCATCACCCCTCCACTTT. This codes for CASKGTGASPLHF.

This clone was observed once. V and J are TRBV2 and TRBJ1-1; D unclear. Trimming pared 0 bases from V and 4 bases from J, leaving 12 bases between. CDR3 length equals 15 residues. Germline CDR1 and CDR2: SNHLY and FYNNEI. In DNA form, the CDR3 reads TGTGCCAGCAGTGAAGCCGTCGGACGGGGCACTGAAGCTTTCTTT. Translating gives CASSEAVGRGTEAFF.

Points on this clone: Germline is not matched at one junction end, which may reflect a read error. The sample holds other DNA sequences that translate to the same CDR3. The chain combines TRBV10-3 with TRBJ1-3; a possible D gene is TRBD1 (6 bases). CDR3 size: 13 residues. Looked up from germline, CDR1 is ENHRY and CDR2 is SYGVKD. The CDR3 DNA reads TGTGCCAACCAACAGGGTCTTGGAAATACCATATATTTT. The encoded protein is CANQQGLGNTIYF.

This chain connects TRBV28 to TRBJ2-7, with a weak D call TRBD1 (5 bases). The CDR3 extends over 14 amino acids. V lost 4 bases and J 3 bases, leaving 13 bases between the germline ends. CDR1 and CDR2 from the germline V gene are MDHEN and SYDVKM. The CDR3 nucleotides read TGTGCCAGCAGTTACCCTGGAACAGGCTACGAGCAGTACTTC. It yields the protein CASSYPGTGYEQYF.

The chain carries TRBV29-1 and TRBJ2-5; D call uncertain. Trimming took 0 bases from V and 4 from J, leaving 3 bases between them. CDR1 is SQVTM and CDR2 is ANQGSEA in the germline V gene. There are 11 residues in the CDR3. The CDR3 DNA is TGCAGCGTTGAAGATCGAGAGACCCAGTACTTC. Translating gives CSVEDRETQYF.